The entry below describes one T cell receptor (beta chain). Between the trimmed V and J ends, which lost 0 bases and 2 bases, there was a span of 12 bases. CDR3 size: 16 residues. Germline assignment: CDR1 SGHDN and CDR2 FVKESK. The data were obtained in a study of T cell changes during pregnancy in multiple sclerosis. Clones were sequenced by immunoSEQ multiplex PCR, and TCRdb holds only the in-frame ones, with some missing. The sample gives about 40,000 clones, 92% of which show up once; roughly 13% is in the top ten. This clonotype was obtained from a female donor with multiple sclerosis, enrolled in a pregnancy study. The V gene is TRBV14, the J gene TRBJ2-3; no clear D gene. The sequencing used CD8+ T cells from peripheral blood mononuclear cells, collected in the first trimester of pregnancy. DNA for the CDR3: TGTGCCAGCAGCCAAGACCCGGCAGGTTACACAGATACGCAGTATTTT. This encodes CASSQDPAGYTDTQYF.